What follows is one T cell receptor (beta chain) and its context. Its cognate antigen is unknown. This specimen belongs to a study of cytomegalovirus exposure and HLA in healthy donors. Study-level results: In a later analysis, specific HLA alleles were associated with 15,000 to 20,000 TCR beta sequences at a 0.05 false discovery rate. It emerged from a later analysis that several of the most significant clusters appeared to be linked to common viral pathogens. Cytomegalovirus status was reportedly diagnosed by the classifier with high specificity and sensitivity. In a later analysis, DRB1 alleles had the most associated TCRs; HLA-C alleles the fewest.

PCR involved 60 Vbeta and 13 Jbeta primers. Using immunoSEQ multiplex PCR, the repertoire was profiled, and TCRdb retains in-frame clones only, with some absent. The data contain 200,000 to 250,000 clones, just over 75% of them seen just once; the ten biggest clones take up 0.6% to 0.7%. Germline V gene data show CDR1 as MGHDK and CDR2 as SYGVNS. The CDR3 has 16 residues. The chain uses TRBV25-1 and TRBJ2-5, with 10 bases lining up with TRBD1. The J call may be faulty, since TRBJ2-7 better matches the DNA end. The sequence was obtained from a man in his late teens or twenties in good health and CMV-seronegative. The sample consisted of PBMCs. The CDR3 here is CASSPFLGQGSYEQYF. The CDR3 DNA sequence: TGTGCCAGCAGCCCTTTCCTGGGACAGGGGTCCTACGAGCAGTACTTC.